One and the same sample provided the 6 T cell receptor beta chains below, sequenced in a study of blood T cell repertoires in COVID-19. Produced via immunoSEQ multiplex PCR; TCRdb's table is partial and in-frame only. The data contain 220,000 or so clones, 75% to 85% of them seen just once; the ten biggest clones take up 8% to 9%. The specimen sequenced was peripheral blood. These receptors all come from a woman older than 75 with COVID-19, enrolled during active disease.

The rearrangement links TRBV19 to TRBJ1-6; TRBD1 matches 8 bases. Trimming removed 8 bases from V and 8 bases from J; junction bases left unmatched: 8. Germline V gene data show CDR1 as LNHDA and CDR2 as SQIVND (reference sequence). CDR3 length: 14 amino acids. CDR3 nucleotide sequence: TGTGCCAGTTCAGGACAGGGTCCGGATTCACCCCTCCACTTT. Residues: CASSGQGPDSPLHF. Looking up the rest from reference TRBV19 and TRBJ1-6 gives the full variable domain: DGGITQSPKYLFRKEGQNVTLSCEQNLNHDAMYWYRQDPGQGLRLIYYSQIVNDFQKGDIAEGYSVSREKKESFPLTVTSAQKNPTAFYLCASSGQGPDSPLHFGNGTRLTVT.

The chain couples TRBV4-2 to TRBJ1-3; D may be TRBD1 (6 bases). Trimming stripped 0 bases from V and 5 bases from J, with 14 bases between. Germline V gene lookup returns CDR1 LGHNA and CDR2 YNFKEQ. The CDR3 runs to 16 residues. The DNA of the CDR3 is TGTGCCAGCAGCCAAGAAGAGGGGGGGACGAGAAACACCATATATTTT. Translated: CASSQEEGGTRNTIYF.

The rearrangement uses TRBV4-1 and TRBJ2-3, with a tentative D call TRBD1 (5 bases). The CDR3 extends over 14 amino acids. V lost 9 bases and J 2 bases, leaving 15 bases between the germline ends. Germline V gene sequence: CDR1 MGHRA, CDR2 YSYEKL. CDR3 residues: CASVDRSHTDTQYF. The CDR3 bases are TGCGCCAGTGTCGACAGATCTCACACAGATACGCAGTATTTT.

CDR3 in amino acids: CASSPGPGEKTQYF. The DNA for the CDR3 is TGTGCCAGCTCACCCGGTCCGGGGGAGAAGACCCAGTACTTC. The chain combines TRBV18 with TRBJ2-5; tentative D call: TRBD2 (6 bases). This CDR3 region has 14 residues. The V and J ends lost 3 bases and 6 bases respectively, with 14 bases between them. Germline lookup yields CDR1 KGHSH and CDR2 LQKENI.

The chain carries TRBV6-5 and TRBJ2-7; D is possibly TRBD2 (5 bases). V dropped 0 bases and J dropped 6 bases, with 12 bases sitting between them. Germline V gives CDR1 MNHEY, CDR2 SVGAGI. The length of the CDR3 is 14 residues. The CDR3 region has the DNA TGTGCCAGCAGTTACTCCGGGAAGGAGGTCGAGCAGTACTTC. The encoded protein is CASSYSGKEVEQYF.

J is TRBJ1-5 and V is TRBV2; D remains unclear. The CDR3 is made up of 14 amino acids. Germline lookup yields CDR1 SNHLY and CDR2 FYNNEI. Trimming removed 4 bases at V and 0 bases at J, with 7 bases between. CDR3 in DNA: TGTGCCAGCAGTGCCCAGTATAGCAATCAGCCCCAGCATTTT. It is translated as CASSAQYSNQPQHF.